This record concerns one T cell receptor beta chain sequence. Within the sample, other DNA sequences also encode this same CDR3. As processed by the authors: Cell counts per sample came from amplifying reference gene primers. Using immunoSEQ multiplex PCR, the repertoire was profiled, and TCRdb retains in-frame clones only, with some absent. V, J and clone size are taken as reported in that table, and D and trimming were inferred from the DNA itself. The table records about 150,000 clones, approximately 83% of them present only once. The data stem from a study of blood T cell repertoires in COVID-19. Study background: Sources were T cells, B-cell-depleted T cells, or PBMCs; the material itself was cDNA or gDNA.

Followed longitudinally, the Seattle patients had been enrolled during active infection. This CDR3 comprises 15 residues. Germline V gene sequence: CDR1 LGHNT, CDR2 FRNRAP. V lost 2 bases, J lost 3 bases, and 13 bases lay in between. Sequenced sample: peripheral blood. The rearrangement joins TRBV12-5 to TRBJ2-5; a possible D gene is TRBD2 (6 bases). The clonotype was recovered from a woman aged 55-69 years with COVID-19, enrolled during active disease. The CDR3 nucleotides are TGTGCTAGTGGTTTGACCAGCGGGTATAAAGAGACCCAGTACTTC. Amino acids: CASGLTSGYKETQYF. Full variable domain (missing parts from reference TRBV12-5 and TRBJ2-5): DARVTQTPRHKVTEMGQEVTMRCQPILGHNTVFWYRQTMMQGLELLAYFRNRAPLDDSGMPKDRFSAEMPDATLATLKIQPSEPRDSAVYFCASGLTSGYKETQYFGPGTRLLVL.